The 19 T cell receptor beta chains reported below all come from one sample, sequenced in a study of identical twins. TCRdb itself ran the 5' RACE reads through MiXCR, one entry per CDR3 protein. The table includes roughly 750,000 distinct CDR3 sequences, around 21% detected once. These data were also reused for a study on T cells expressing NK-cell markers.

The sample was PBMCs. Receptors were obtained from a woman aged 18-29 years in good health.

The CDR3 loop reads CASTFGERAPYNEQFF. The CDR3 nucleotides are TGTGCCAGCACCTTCGGAGAGCGGGCCCCCTACAATGAGCAGTTCTTC. This sequence joins TRBV7-8 and TRBJ2-1, with D perhaps TRBD2 (6 bases). This CDR3 comprises 16 residues. The ends were cut back, 7 bases at V and 2 bases at J, with 18 bases in the middle. Germline CDR1 is SGHVS and CDR2 is FQNEAQ.

The rearrangement uses TRBV12-3 or TRBV12-4 and TRBJ2-3; 7 bases map to TRBD2. The ends lost 5 bases at V and 2 bases at J; junction bases unmatched: 10. The CDR3 loop spans 16 amino acids. CDR3 bases: TGTGCCAGCAGTGCTCCGGGGCGGGGGAACACAGATACGCAGTATTTT. Its translation is CASSAPGRGNTDTQYF.

J is TRBJ1-1 and V is TRBV20-1; D is unclear. Germline loops: CDR1 DFQATT, CDR2 SNEGSKA (reference sequence). Deletions cut 2 bases from V and 1 base from J, with 5 bases between. The CDR3 runs to 12 residues. The CDR3 loop is CSARSTNTEAFF. For the CDR3, the DNA is TGCAGTGCTAGAAGTACGAACACTGAAGCTTTCTTT.

This chain connects TRBV12-3 or TRBV12-4 to TRBJ2-3, with D uncertain. V was shortened by 5 bases and J by 6 bases, with 6 bases between the two germline ends. The CDR3 runs 11 residues. The CDR3 DNA follows: TGTGCCAGCAGTGCGGTGGATACGCAGTATTTT. Amino acid sequence: CASSAVDTQYF.

V is TRBV5-1 and J is TRBJ2-3; TRBD2 matches 9 bases. This CDR3 spans 18 amino acids. Germline V gene sequence: CDR1 SGHRS, CDR2 YFSETQ. Trimming took 1 base from V and 4 from J; bases not matched to a gene: 13. The CDR3 DNA reads TGCGCCAGCAGCTTGAGAAGCGGGAGGCAAGGGGGGCCAGATACGCAGTATTTT. This translates into CASSLRSGRQGGPDTQYF. The full variable domain, in which reference TRBV5-1 and TRBJ2-3 provide the parts outside the CDR3, is KAGVTQTPRYLIKTRGQQVTLSCSPISGHRSVSWYQQTPGQGLQFLFEYFSETQRNKGNFPGRFSGRQFSNSRSEMNVSTLELGDSALYLCASSLRSGRQGGPDTQYFGPGTRLTVL.

This clonotype showed up just a few times. The chain uses TRBV6-1 and TRBJ1-5; D gene unclear. V gave up 3 bases and J gave up 0 bases, with 9 bases separating them. Looked up from germline, CDR1 is MNHNS and CDR2 is SASEGT. This CDR3 has 15 residues. The CDR3 region is CASSEGGHSNQPQHF. CDR3 coding DNA: TGTGCCAGCAGTGAGGGAGGGCATAGCAATCAGCCCCAGCATTTT.

This clonotype has just one count. The rearrangement joins TRBV20-1 to TRBJ2-2; TRBD1 matches at 11 bases. This CDR3 comprises 15 residues. J gave up 3 bases and V 5 bases, and 5 bases lay outside the gene matches. Germline CDR1 and CDR2: DFQATT and SNEGSKA (reference sequence). The CDR3 loop is CSASGTGGYTGELFF. The CDR3 DNA reads as TGCAGTGCTTCCGGGACAGGGGGATACACCGGGGAGCTGTTTTTT.

This clonotype has a handful of counts. The chain joins TRBV12-3 or TRBV12-4 to TRBJ1-2; D is perhaps TRBD1 (6 bases). The length of the CDR3 is 15 residues. V was shortened by 6 bases and J by 0 bases, with 14 bases between the two germline ends. CDR3 sequence: CASRSRTVANYGYTF. DNA of the CDR3: TGTGCCAGCAGATCCCGGACAGTCGCTAACTATGGCTACACCTTC.

The rearrangement links TRBV12-3 or TRBV12-4 to TRBJ2-1; D not resolved. V lost 6 bases and J lost 10, with 10 bases in between. This CDR3 comprises 11 residues. Here the CDR3 DNA reads TGTGCCAGCAGGTACCTTGGGGAGCAGTTCTTC. Its translation: CASRYLGEQFF.

The genes are TRBV12-3 or TRBV12-4 and TRBJ2-7; D tentatively fits TRBD1 or TRBD2 (6 bases each). V was shortened by 6 bases and J by 6 bases, with 15 bases between the two germline ends. This CDR3 has 13 residues. CDR3 residues: CASSRGLSSEQYF. The CDR3 DNA is TGTGCCAGCAGCAGGGGACTCTCCAGCGAGCAGTACTTC.

This clonotype was detected only once. This chain connects TRBV5-1 to TRBJ2-7; a possible D gene is TRBD2 (6 bases). V lost 2 bases and J 7 bases, leaving 16 bases between the germline ends. This CDR3 is 14 amino acids long. Germline lookup yields CDR1 SGHRS and CDR2 YFSETQ. The CDR3 region has the DNA TGCGCCAGCAGCTTAGTTGGAGGGAGGAGGGAGCAGTACTTC. Its protein product is CASSLVGGRREQYF. Filled out from reference TRBV5-1 and TRBJ2-7, the complete variable domain reads KAGVTQTPRYLIKTRGQQVTLSCSPISGHRSVSWYQQTPGQGLQFLFEYFSETQRNKGNFPGRFSGRQFSNSRSEMNVSTLELGDSALYLCASSLVGGRREQYFGPGTRLTVT.

This rearrangement joins TRBV6-2 or TRBV6-3 to TRBJ2-6; D gene uncertain. The germline gives CDR1 MNHEY, CDR2 SVGEGT. V lost 0 bases to trimming and J lost 2 bases, with 5 bases between them. The length of the CDR3 is 15 residues. Here the CDR3 reads CASSYSGTGANVLTF. CDR3 in DNA: TGTGCCAGCAGTTACTCGGGGACTGGGGCCAACGTCCTGACTTTC.

The chain couples TRBV3-1 to TRBJ2-5; TRBD2 matches 10 bases. From germline, CDR1 is LGHDT and CDR2 YNNKEL (reference sequence). The CDR3 runs to 17 residues. V lost 4 bases to trimming and J lost 1 base; unmatched junction nucleotides: 9. The CDR3 spells CASSPGTSAYLQETQYF. CDR3 coding DNA: TGTGCCAGCAGCCCCGGGACTAGCGCCTACCTCCAAGAGACCCAGTACTTC.

This rearrangement joins TRBV20-1 to TRBJ1-5; D not resolved. V lost 7 bases and J lost 6, with 13 bases in between. This CDR3 is built from 12 residues. From germline, CDR1 is DFQATT and CDR2 SNEGSKA (reference sequence). DNA of the CDR3: TGCAGTGTTAGGCGGGTGGGTCAGCCCCAGCATTTT. Encoded protein: CSVRRVGQPQHF.

This clonotype showed up just a few times. The chain has TRBV4-3 and TRBJ2-4, with 10 bases aligning to TRBD1. There are 14 residues in the CDR3. CDR1 and CDR2 (germline): LGHNA, YSLEER. After removal of 4 bases from V and 8 bases from J, the junction contained 5 bases not matched to a gene. The CDR3 sequence: CASSPSDRGYIQYF. CDR3 coding DNA: TGCGCCAGCAGCCCTTCGGACAGGGGGTACATTCAGTACTTC.

This clonotype was seen at least ten times. This chain connects TRBV5-1 to TRBJ2-1; D perhaps matches TRBD1 (5 bases). CDR3 length: 14 amino acids. V lost 0 bases to trimming and J lost 7 bases, with 11 bases between them. Germline V gene lookup returns CDR1 SGHRS and CDR2 YFSETQ. CDR3 loop: CASSLAGSINEQFF. CDR3 DNA sequence: TGCGCCAGCAGCTTGGCAGGGTCTATTAATGAGCAGTTCTTC. Supplemented by reference TRBV5-1 and TRBJ2-1, the full variable domain reads KAGVTQTPRYLIKTRGQQVTLSCSPISGHRSVSWYQQTPGQGLQFLFEYFSETQRNKGNFPGRFSGRQFSNSRSEMNVSTLELGDSALYLCASSLAGSINEQFFGPGTRLTVL.

The chain is built from TRBV5-5 and TRBJ2-1; a weak D match, TRBD2 (6 bases). The CDR3 is 15 amino acids. Trimming left V 0 bases short and J 6 bases short, with 13 bases between. The germline V gene encodes CDR1 SGHKS and CDR2 YYEKEE (reference sequence). The CDR3 bases are TGTGCCAGCAGCTTGGAACGGGGGAGAGCCAATGAGCAGTTCTTC. Its protein is CASSLERGRANEQFF.

The chain employs TRBV20-1 and TRBJ2-7, with D possibly being TRBD2 (5 bases). Germline lookup yields CDR1 DFQATT and CDR2 SNEGSKA (reference sequence). This CDR3 spans 13 amino acids. V gave up 3 bases and J gave up 3 bases, with 12 bases separating them. CDR3 in DNA: TGCAGTGCTAGCCGTACTAGAAACTACGAGCAGTACTTC. Translating it yields CSASRTRNYEQYF.

This chain uses TRBV27 with TRBJ2-7; D is unclear. The ends were cut back, 2 bases at V and 0 bases at J, with 17 bases in the middle. CDR1 MNHEY and CDR2 SMNVEV come from the germline V gene (reference sequence). The CDR3 contains 17 residues. The CDR3 DNA reads as TGTGCCAGCAGTTTAGTTCGGGCGGTGTCCGCCTCCTACGAGCAGTACTTC. It encodes CASSLVRAVSASYEQYF.